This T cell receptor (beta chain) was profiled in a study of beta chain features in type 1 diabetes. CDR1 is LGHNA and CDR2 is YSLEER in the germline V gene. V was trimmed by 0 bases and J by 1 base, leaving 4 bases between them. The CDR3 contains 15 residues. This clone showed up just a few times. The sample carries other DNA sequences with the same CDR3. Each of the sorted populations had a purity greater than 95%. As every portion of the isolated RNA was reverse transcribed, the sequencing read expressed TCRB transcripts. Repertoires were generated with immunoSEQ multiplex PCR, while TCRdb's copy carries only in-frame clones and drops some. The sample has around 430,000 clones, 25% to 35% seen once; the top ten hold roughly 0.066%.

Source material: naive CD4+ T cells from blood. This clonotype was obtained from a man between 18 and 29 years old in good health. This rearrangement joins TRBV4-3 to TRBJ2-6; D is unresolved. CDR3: CASSQEGSGANVLTF. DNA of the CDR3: TGCGCCAGCAGCCAAGAGGGGTCTGGGGCCAACGTCCTGACTTTC.